This entry lists 15 T cell receptor beta chains sequenced from one sample in a study of blood T cell repertoires in COVID-19. Sequencing was performed with immunoSEQ multiplex PCR; in TCRdb, only in-frame clones are kept and a portion is missing. The table shows about 240,000 clones, with around 89% occurring only once. Sequences were obtained from PBMCs or T cells enriched from blood (not recorded which). Receptor source: a man in his forties who had recovered from COVID-19.

This chain uses TRBV4-2 with TRBJ2-1; 10 bases line up with TRBD2. Per the germline V gene, CDR1 is LGHNA and CDR2 is YNFKEQ. With V trimmed by 6 bases and J by 8 bases, 7 bases remained unmatched. There are 14 residues in the CDR3. This CDR3 reads CASRKGLAGDEQFF. The CDR3 nucleotides read TGTGCCAGCAGAAAAGGGCTAGCGGGAGATGAGCAGTTCTTC.

CDR3 nucleotides: TGTGCCAGCAGGCGGGACAGATCTTCGAACACTGAAGCTTTCTTT. Residues: CASRRDRSSNTEAFF. The chain uses TRBV6-5 and TRBJ1-1; 7 nucleotides agree with TRBD1. The V gene end was trimmed by 6 bases and the J gene end by 1 base; junction bases not matched to a gene: 8. This CDR3 has 15 amino acids. CDR1 is MNHEY and CDR2 is SVGAGI in the germline V gene.

J is TRBJ2-3 and V is TRBV5-1; 10 nucleotides line up with TRBD2. V gave up 3 bases and J gave up 6 bases; unmatched junction bases: 7. Germline V gene data show CDR1 as SGHRS and CDR2 as YFSETQ. The CDR3 runs to 15 residues. In nucleotides, the CDR3 is TGCGCCAGCAGCTGGACTAGCGGAATAGGGGATACGCAGTATTTT. It encodes CASSWTSGIGDTQYF.

The chain links TRBV7-9 to TRBJ2-3, with D hard to call. CDR1 is SEHNR and CDR2 is FQNEAQ in the germline V gene (reference sequence). Trimming stripped 4 bases from V and 6 bases from J, with 8 bases between. This CDR3 has 12 amino acids. The CDR3 DNA reads TGTGCCAGCAGCTATTTTGGCGATACGCAGTATTTT. Translating gives CASSYFGDTQYF.

The chain uses TRBV18 and TRBJ2-3; the match to TRBD1 covers 7 bases. V gave up 2 bases and J gave up 1 base; unmatched junction bases: 0. CDR1 KGHSH and CDR2 LQKENI come from the germline V gene. The length of the CDR3 is 14 residues. CDR3 DNA sequence: TGTGCCAGCTCACCAACAGGGGGCACAGATACGCAGTATTTT. It specifies CASSPTGGTDTQYF.

The chain has TRBV28 and TRBJ2-3; TRBD2 might be the D (5 bases). This CDR3 spans 14 amino acids. Trimming removed 6 bases at V and 3 bases at J, with 13 bases between. Germline V gene lookup returns CDR1 MDHEN and CDR2 SYDVKM. Written as DNA, the CDR3 is TGTGCCAGCAGACGGGGTCCCCGAACAGATACGCAGTATTTT. Amino acid sequence: CASRRGPRTDTQYF.

This chain joins TRBV19 and TRBJ2-1; 7 bases fit TRBD1. The germline V gene has CDR1 LNHDA and CDR2 SQIVND (reference sequence). The CDR3 has 15 amino acids. Trimming cost V 4 bases and J 4 bases; bases outside gene matches: 7. CDR3 sequence: CASSRGGSAYNEQFF. CDR3 in DNA: TGTGCCAGTAGTAGAGGGGGCTCCGCTTACAATGAGCAGTTCTTC.

The sample holds one count of this clone. This chain connects TRBV11-2 to TRBJ2-5, with 9 positions matching TRBD2. This CDR3 region has 17 residues. The V gene's germline CDR1 is SGHAT and CDR2 FQNNGV. The V segment lost 5 bases and the J segment 5 bases; nucleotides outside the gene matches: 15. CDR3 in amino acids: CASSHSASGTSGETQYF. CDR3 in DNA: TGTGCCAGCAGCCATTCGGCTAGCGGGACTTCGGGCGAGACCCAGTACTTC.

This chain uses TRBV28 with TRBJ1-4; TRBD1 might be the D (5 bases). The CDR3 runs to 14 residues. Between the trimmed V and J ends, which lost 7 bases and 8 bases, there was a span of 17 bases. Germline V lookup: CDR1 MDHEN, CDR2 SYDVKM. The CDR3 DNA sequence: TGTGCCAGCAAGAAAGGGGTTGGGCTAGAAAAACTGTTTTTT. Translating it yields CASKKGVGLEKLFF.

The chain is built from TRBV30 and TRBJ1-2; TRBD1 matches 9 bases. Germline-derived CDR1 and CDR2 are GTSNPN and SVGIG (reference sequence). V gave up 1 base and J gave up 0 bases; unmatched junction bases: 6. CDR3 size: 16 residues. Written as DNA, the CDR3 is TGTGCCTGGAGTGGGGGGACAGGGAGCCCTAACTATGGCTACACCTTC. Protein sequence: CAWSGGTGSPNYGYTF. Full variable domain (missing parts from reference TRBV30 and TRBJ1-2): SQTIHQWPATLVQPVGSPLSLECTVEGTSNPNLYWYRQAAGRGLQLLFYSVGIGQISSEVPQNLSASRPQDRQFILSSKKLLLSDSGFYLCAWSGGTGSPNYGYTFGSGTRLTVV.

The genes are TRBV10-3 and TRBJ1-5, with 7 bases lining up with TRBD1. Trimming cost V 4 bases and J 8 bases; bases outside gene matches: 5. Germline V gene data show CDR1 as ENHRY and CDR2 as SYGVKD. The CDR3 runs to 13 residues. CDR3 nucleotides: TGTGCCATCAGTGGGGGGACAGCGGAGCCCCAGCATTTT. Translation gives CAISGGTAEPQHF.

The DNA of the CDR3 is TGTGCCAGCAGCCCAAGAAGGACTAGCGGGAGGTCTGCAGACTACAATGAGCAGTTCTTC. Its translation is CASSPRRTSGRSADYNEQFF. This sequence joins TRBV7-8 and TRBJ2-1, with 14 positions matching TRBD2. Germline V lookup: CDR1 SGHVS, CDR2 FQNEAQ. V dropped 5 bases and J dropped 3; count of bases not matched to a gene: 15. This CDR3 comprises 20 residues.

This chain joins TRBV19 and TRBJ2-1; 10 bases match TRBD2. The length of the CDR3 is 15 residues. V lost 3 bases to trimming and J lost 9 bases; unmatched junction nucleotides: 8. Germline-derived CDR1 and CDR2 are LNHDA and SQIVND (reference sequence). This CDR3 reads CASSIGSGRGVEQFF. The CDR3 DNA reads TGTGCCAGTAGTATTGGGAGCGGGAGGGGTGTTGAGCAGTTCTTC.

This clone was recorded only once. This chain links TRBV19 with TRBJ1-2; 7 bases map to TRBD1. The CDR3 totals 15 residues. The germline CDR1 and CDR2 sequences are LNHDA and SQIVND (reference sequence). The ends lost 6 bases at V and 2 bases at J; junction bases unmatched: 9. The CDR3 region has the DNA TGTGCCAGTAGCCAATACAGGGGATCGAACTATGGCTACACCTTC. Its translation: CASSQYRGSNYGYTF.

V and J are TRBV7-6 and TRBJ2-7; 11 positions match TRBD2. V was pared by 5 bases and J by 2 bases, with 8 bases of the junction left unmatched. Germline CDR1 SGHVS, CDR2 FNYEAQ. CDR3 length: 16 residues. In DNA, the CDR3 is TGTGCCAGCAGCGTACGACTAGCGGGACCAACCTACGAGCAGTACTTC. Its translation is CASSVRLAGPTYEQYF. Filled out from reference TRBV7-6 and TRBJ2-7, the complete variable domain reads GAGVSQSPRYKVTKRGQDVALRCDPISGHVSLYWYRQALGQGPEFLTYFNYEAQQDKSGLPNDRFSAERPEGSISTLTIQRTEQRDSAMYRCASSVRLAGPTYEQYFGPGTRLTVT.